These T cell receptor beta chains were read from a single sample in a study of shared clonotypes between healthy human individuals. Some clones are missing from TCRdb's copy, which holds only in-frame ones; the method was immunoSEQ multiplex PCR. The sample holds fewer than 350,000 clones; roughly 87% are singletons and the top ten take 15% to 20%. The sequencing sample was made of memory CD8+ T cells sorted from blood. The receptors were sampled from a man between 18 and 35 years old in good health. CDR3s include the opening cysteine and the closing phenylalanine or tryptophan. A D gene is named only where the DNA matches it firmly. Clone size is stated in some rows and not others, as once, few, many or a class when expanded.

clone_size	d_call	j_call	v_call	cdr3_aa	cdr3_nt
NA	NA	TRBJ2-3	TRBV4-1	CASSQAPGTDTQYF	TGCGCCAGCAGCCAAGCCCCGGGCACAGATACGCAGTATTTT
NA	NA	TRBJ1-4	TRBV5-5	CASSPDWNEKLFF	TGTGCCAGCAGTCCTGACTGGAATGAAAAACTGTTTTTT
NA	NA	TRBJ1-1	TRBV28	CASSTPGVDTEAFF	TGTGCCAGCAGTACGCCAGGGGTGGACACTGAAGCTTTCTTT
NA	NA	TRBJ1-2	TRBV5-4	CASSPPGVRPANYGYTF	TGTGCCAGCAGCCCGCCGGGGGTGAGGCCAGCTAACTATGGCTACACCTTC
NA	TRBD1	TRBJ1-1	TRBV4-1	CASSQEDRSFTEAFF	TGCGCCAGCAGCCAGGAGGACAGGTCCTTCACTGAAGCTTTCTTT
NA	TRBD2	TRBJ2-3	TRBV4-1	CASSPGELAGIESQYF	TGCGCCAGCAGCCCTGGAGAACTAGCGGGGATTGAATCGCAGTATTTT
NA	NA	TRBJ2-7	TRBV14	CASSLFGMYEQYF	TGTGCCAGCAGCTTATTCGGGATGTACGAGCAGTACTTC
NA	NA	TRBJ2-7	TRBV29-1	CSVGSTSYEQYF	TGCAGCGTTGGGAGTACGTCCTACGAGCAGTACTTC
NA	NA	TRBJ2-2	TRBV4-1	CASSQESGELFF	TGCGCCAGCAGCCAAGAGTCCGGGGAGCTGTTTTTT
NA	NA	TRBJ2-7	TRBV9	CASSVVPGAYEQYF	TGTGCCAGCAGCGTAGTCCCAGGGGCCTACGAGCAGTACTTC
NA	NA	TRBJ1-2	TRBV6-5	CASSYSRGAYGYTF	TGTGCCAGCAGTTACTCCAGGGGTGCCTATGGCTACACCTTC
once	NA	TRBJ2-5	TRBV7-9	CASSPSGTSETQYF	TGTGCCAGCAGCCCCTCCGGGACTTCAGAGACCCAGTACTTC
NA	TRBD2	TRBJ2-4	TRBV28	CASSFPTRGGQRNIQYF	TGTGCCAGCAGTTTCCCCACCCGCGGGGGGCAGAGGAACATTCAGTACTTC
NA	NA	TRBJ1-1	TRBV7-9	CASSSRDTAQNTEAFF	TGTGCCAGCAGCTCCCGGGACACAGCACAGAACACTGAAGCTTTCTTT
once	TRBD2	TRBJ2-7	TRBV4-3	CASSPQGGRSHEQYF	TGCGCCAGCAGCCCCCAGGGCGGGAGAAGCCACGAGCAGTACTTC
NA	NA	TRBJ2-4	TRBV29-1	CSVLVSTKNIQYF	TGCAGCGTTCTGGTTTCCACCAAAAACATTCAGTACTTC
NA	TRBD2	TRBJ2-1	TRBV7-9	CASRIGGGYNEQFF	TGTGCCAGCAGGATAGGCGGGGGCTACAATGAGCAGTTCTTC
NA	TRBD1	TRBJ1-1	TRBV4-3	CASSRGQGVTEAFF	TGCGCCAGCAGCCGAGGACAGGGCGTGACTGAAGCTTTCTTT
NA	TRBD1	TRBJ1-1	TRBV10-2	CASSGNIRTGEGRSTEAFF	TGCGCCAGCAGTGGAAACATTAGGACAGGGGAGGGTAGAAGCACTGAAGCTTTCTTT
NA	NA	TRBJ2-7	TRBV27	CASFKLPGGTENEQYF	TGTGCCAGCTTTAAACTCCCAGGGGGGACAGAGAACGAGCAGTACTTC
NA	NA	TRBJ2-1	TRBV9	CASSVDGSLYNEQFF	TGTGCCAGCAGCGTAGACGGGAGTCTCTACAATGAGCAGTTCTTC
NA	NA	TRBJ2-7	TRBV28	CASSFPPPGSYEQYF	TGTGCCAGCAGTTTTCCTCCCCCCGGCTCCTACGAGCAGTACTTC
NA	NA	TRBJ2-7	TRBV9	CASSVVPGSDEQYF	TGTGCCAGCAGCGTAGTCCCAGGGTCCGACGAGCAGTACTTC
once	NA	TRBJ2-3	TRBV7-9	CASSFPRVDSTDTQYF	TGTGCCAGCAGCTTCCCCCGGGTCGATAGCACAGATACGCAGTATTTT
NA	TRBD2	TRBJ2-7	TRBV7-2	CASSQASGNYYEQYF	TGTGCCAGCAGCCAGGCTAGCGGGAATTACTACGAGCAGTACTTC
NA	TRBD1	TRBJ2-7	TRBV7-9	CASSSPGQGYEQYF	TGTGCCAGCAGTTCACCGGGACAGGGGTACGAGCAGTACTTC
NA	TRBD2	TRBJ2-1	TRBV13	CASSAGTSGPYNEQFF	TGTGCCAGCAGCGCAGGGACTAGCGGACCCTACAATGAGCAGTTCTTC
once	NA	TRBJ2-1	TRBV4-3	CASSQDPGGNEQFF	TGCGCCAGCAGCCAAGATCCCGGCGGGAATGAGCAGTTCTTC
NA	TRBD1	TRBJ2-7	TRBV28	CASSLWDRGPYEQYF	TGTGCCAGCAGTTTATGGGACAGGGGTCCCTACGAGCAGTACTTC
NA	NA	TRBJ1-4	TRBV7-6	CASSWDGANEKLFF	TGTGCCAGCAGCTGGGACGGGGCTAATGAAAAACTGTTTTTT
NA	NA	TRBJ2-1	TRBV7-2	CASSILLGRGAASEQFF	TGTGCCAGCAGCATCCTTCTCGGTCGCGGCGCAGCCAGTGAGCAGTTCTTC
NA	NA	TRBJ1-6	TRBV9	CASSVATSGAGSYNSPLHF	TGTGCCAGCAGCGTAGCTACGTCCGGTGCGGGGTCCTATAATTCACCCCTCCACTTT
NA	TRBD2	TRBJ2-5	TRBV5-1	CASSLGPSGGVGETQYF	TGCGCCAGCAGCTTGGGTCCTAGCGGCGGGGTCGGGGAGACCCAGTACTTC